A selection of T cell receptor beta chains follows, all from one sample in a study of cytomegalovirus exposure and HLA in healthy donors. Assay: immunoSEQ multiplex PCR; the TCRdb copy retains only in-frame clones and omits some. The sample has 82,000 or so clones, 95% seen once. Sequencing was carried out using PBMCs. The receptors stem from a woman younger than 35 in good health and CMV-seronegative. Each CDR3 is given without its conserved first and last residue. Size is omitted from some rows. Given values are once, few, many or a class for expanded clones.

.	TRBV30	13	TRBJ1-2	AWSAIPLQGTGYT
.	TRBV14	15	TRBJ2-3	ASSQDLGLYPPTTQY
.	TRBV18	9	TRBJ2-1	ASSPTGVLF
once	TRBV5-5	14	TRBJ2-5	ASSLDRAGGFGTQY
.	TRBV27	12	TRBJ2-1	ASSGSGNYNEQF
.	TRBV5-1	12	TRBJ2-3	ASSLAGGLDTQY
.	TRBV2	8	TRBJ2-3	ASRTGLQY
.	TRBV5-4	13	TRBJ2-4	ASSSTGGTKNIQY
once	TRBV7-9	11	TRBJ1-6	ASSYDRASPLH
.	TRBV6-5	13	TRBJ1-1	ASSPQQGADTEAF
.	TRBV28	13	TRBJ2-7	ASSLPGSGSHEQY
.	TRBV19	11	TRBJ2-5	ASSIRQGETQY
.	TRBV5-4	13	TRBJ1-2	ASSFPGPPSEGYT
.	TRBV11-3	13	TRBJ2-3	ASSLSTTSTDTQY
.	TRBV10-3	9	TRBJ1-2	AISEARGYT
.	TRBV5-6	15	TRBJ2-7	ASSRDSLYLRSYEQY
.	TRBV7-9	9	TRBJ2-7	ASSDRDEQY
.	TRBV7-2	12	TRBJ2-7	ASSLLRGSYEQY
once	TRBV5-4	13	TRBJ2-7	ASRYGQGYSYEQY
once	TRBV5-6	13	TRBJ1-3	ASSEDGRGANTIY
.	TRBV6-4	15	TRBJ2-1	ASRRVAGEGFAGEQF
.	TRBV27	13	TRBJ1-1	ASSLSGGPNTEAF
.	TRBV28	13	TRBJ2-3	ASTLLAGGSDTQY
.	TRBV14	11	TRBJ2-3	ASSQDRADTQY
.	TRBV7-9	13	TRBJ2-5	ASSSYLSGLETQY
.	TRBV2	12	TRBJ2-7	ASSVGAGGGEQY
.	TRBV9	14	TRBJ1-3	ASSVGEGSEENTIY
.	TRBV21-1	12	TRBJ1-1	ASSKGREDTEAF
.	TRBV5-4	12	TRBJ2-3	ASSWTEYTDTQY
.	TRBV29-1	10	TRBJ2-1	SASGRNGEQF
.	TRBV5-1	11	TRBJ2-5	ASSFRPGETQY
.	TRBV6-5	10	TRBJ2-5	ASSPQKETQY
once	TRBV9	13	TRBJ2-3	ASSGARFGADTQY
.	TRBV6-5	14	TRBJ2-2	ASSSAGTRSSGELF
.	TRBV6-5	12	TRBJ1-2	ASSWGGSSYGYT
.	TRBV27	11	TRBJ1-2	ASSPPPGNGYT
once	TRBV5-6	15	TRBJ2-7	ASSLTGQGARDYEQY
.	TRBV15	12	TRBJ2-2	ATCPRSNTGELF
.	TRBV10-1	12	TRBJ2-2	AIYWRVFTGELF
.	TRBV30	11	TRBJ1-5	AWSRQLNQPQH
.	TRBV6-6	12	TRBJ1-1	ASNPGQGNTEAF
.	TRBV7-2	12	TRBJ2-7	ASSPRQASGEQY
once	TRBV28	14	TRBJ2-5	ASSLRDRITQETQY
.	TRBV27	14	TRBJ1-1	ASSSIPRKGRTEAF
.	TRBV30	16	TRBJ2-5	AWSVLVRRGSVLETQY
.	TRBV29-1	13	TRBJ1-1	SVRDREIYGAEAF
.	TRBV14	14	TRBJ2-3	ASSLDGGISTDTQY
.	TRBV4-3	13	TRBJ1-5	ASSQGTPGGQPQH
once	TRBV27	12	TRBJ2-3	ASSTREWSDTQY
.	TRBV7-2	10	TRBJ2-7	ASSFNSYEQY
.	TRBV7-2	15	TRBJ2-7	ASSPRGREGPPYEQY